Following are 29 T cell receptor beta chains from one sample sequenced in a study of T cells in Graves' hyperthyroidism and ophthalmopathy. Amplification of TCR beta CDR3 regions used RNA as the template. First-round RT-PCR targeting the TCR CDR3 was performed with the HTBI primer set. TCRdb re-analysed the multiplex PCR reads in MiXCR, keeping a single row per CDR3 protein. Here the sample spans fewer than 550,000 distinct CDR3 sequences, approximately 25% being singletons. The sequenced sample consisted of blood. These receptors all come from a woman in her twenties or thirties with Graves' ophthalmopathy.

This clonotype was seen many times. V and J are TRBV7-9 and TRBJ1-2, with a tentative D call TRBD1 (5 bases). Germline lookup yields CDR1 SEHNR and CDR2 FQNEAQ (reference sequence). V lost 5 bases and J 4 bases, leaving 11 bases between the germline ends. The CDR3 runs 13 residues. The CDR3 DNA reads as TGTGCCAGCAGCAGCCGGGACGCCTATGGCTACACCTTC. It translates to CASSSRDAYGYTF.

This chain connects TRBV6-2 or TRBV6-3 to TRBJ1-1, with D possibly being TRBD1 (5 bases). Germline CDR1 reads MNHEY; CDR2 reads SVGEGT. This CDR3 is built from 14 residues. Trimming took off 11 bases at V and 4 bases at J, with 20 bases between the two ends. CDR3 in DNA: TGTGCCGGTCGGGATGGGGGATCTGGCACTGAAGCTTTCTTT. It encodes CAGRDGGSGTEAFF.

This clonotype was counted many times. The V call is TRBV10-3, the J call TRBJ1-2, with 10 bases lining up with TRBD1. Per germline, CDR1 ENHRY and CDR2 SYGVKD. Germline trimming cut 3 bases from V and 6 bases from J; bases unmatched to any gene: 7. The CDR3 consists of 15 residues. The CDR3 sequence: CAISDPTGGRDGYTF. CDR3 bases: TGTGCCATCAGTGACCCGACAGGGGGCAGGGATGGCTACACCTTC.

This clonotype was detected ten times or more. The chain joins TRBV20-1 to TRBJ1-5; TRBD1 matches 7 bases. The germline gives CDR1 DFQATT, CDR2 SNEGSKA (reference sequence). The CDR3 spans 16 residues. V was pared by 0 bases and J by 0 bases, with 5 bases of the junction left unmatched. CDR3 DNA: TGCAGTGCTAGAGATCGGACAGGATATAGCAATCAGCCCCAGCATTTT. Its translation: CSARDRTGYSNQPQHF.

This clonotype was observed many times. The chain couples TRBV28 to TRBJ2-2; D tentatively fits TRBD1 or TRBD2 (5 bases each). V was pared by 3 bases and J by 6 bases, with 14 bases between. Germline CDR1 is MDHEN and CDR2 is SYDVKM. CDR3 size: 15 residues. Here the CDR3 reads CASSFRDQRSGELFF. The CDR3 DNA reads as TGTGCCAGCAGTTTCCGGGACCAACGTTCCGGGGAGCTGTTTTTT.

This clonotype was detected many times. The rearrangement links TRBV12-3 or TRBV12-4 to TRBJ2-5; no firm D call. V was trimmed by 6 bases and J by 1 base, leaving 9 bases between them. The CDR3 is made up of 13 amino acids. This CDR3 reads CASRSRTQETQYF. CDR3 in DNA: TGTGCCAGCAGGTCTAGGACCCAAGAGACCCAGTACTTC.

This clonotype has a handful of counts. The chain links TRBV19 to TRBJ2-7; the match to TRBD2 covers 10 bases. Trimming cost V 5 bases and J 3 bases; bases outside gene matches: 7. Germline CDR1 is LNHDA and CDR2 is SQIVND (reference sequence). This CDR3 spans 15 amino acids. This CDR3 reads CASSWLSGGSYEQYF. The CDR3 DNA is TGTGCCAGTAGTTGGCTTAGCGGGGGGAGCTACGAGCAGTACTTC.

The chain recombines TRBV11-2 with TRBJ2-7; the D is unclear. Germline V gives CDR1 SGHAT, CDR2 FQNNGV. V gave up 3 bases and J gave up 3 bases, with 15 bases separating them. This CDR3 has 15 amino acids. CDR3 protein: CASSFYNGLSYEQYF. In DNA, the CDR3 is TGTGCCAGCAGCTTTTATAACGGATTAAGCTACGAGCAGTACTTC.

This clonotype has a count of ten or more. The rearrangement uses TRBV7-3 and TRBJ2-2; TRBD1 matches at 10 bases. The CDR3 sequence is 15 residues long. V shed 3 bases, J shed 7 bases, and the junction held 5 bases outside the gene matches. Per the germline V gene, CDR1 is SGHTA and CDR2 is FQGTGA. In nucleotides, the CDR3 is TGTGCCAGCAGCTTGCCCGGGACAGGGGTCGGGGAGCTGTTTTTT. This translates into CASSLPGTGVGELFF.

The J gene is TRBJ1-1, the V gene TRBV20-1; D might be TRBD1 (5 bases). This CDR3 comprises 11 residues. Between the trimmed V and J ends, which lost 3 bases and 11 bases, there was a span of 13 bases. Germline V gene data show CDR1 as DFQATT and CDR2 as SNEGSKA (reference sequence). CDR3: CSASFGDLAFF. The CDR3 bases are TGCAGTGCTAGCTTTGGGGACCTCGCTTTCTTT.

The chain links TRBV28 to TRBJ1-5; D gene ambiguous. In germline, CDR1 is MDHEN, CDR2 SYDVKM. This CDR3 is built from 15 residues. Trimming pared 6 bases from V and 3 bases from J, leaving 15 bases between. The CDR3 nucleotides are TGTGCCAGCAGGCGCGAGGGAGTGTACAATCAGCCCCAGCATTTT. It codes for CASRREGVYNQPQHF.

This clonotype showed up many times. This chain connects TRBV6-5 to TRBJ2-7; D assignment may be TRBD1 or TRBD2 (5 bases each). V lost 0 bases and J 2 bases, leaving 8 bases between the germline ends. This CDR3 contains 14 residues. Germline V gene data show CDR1 as MNHEY and CDR2 as SVGAGI. CDR3: CASSYSQGPYEQYF. CDR3 DNA sequence: TGTGCCAGCAGTTACTCGCAGGGACCCTACGAGCAGTACTTC.

This clonotype appeared many times. This rearrangement joins TRBV5-5 to TRBJ2-5; D is possibly TRBD1 or TRBD2 (5 bases each). This CDR3 has 15 residues. Trimming cost V 4 bases and J 7 bases, with 20 bases left between them. In germline, CDR1 is SGHKS, CDR2 YYEKEE (reference sequence). As DNA, the CDR3 is TGTGCCAGCAGCCTGACAGCTGAAGCCGAGGGGACCCAGTACTTC. Its protein product is CASSLTAEAEGTQYF.

The chain links TRBV28 to TRBJ2-5; 8 nucleotides line up with TRBD1. The V and J ends lost 3 bases and 5 bases, in that order; junction bases with no gene match: 11. CDR3 length equals 16 residues. Germline CDR1 is MDHEN and CDR2 is SYDVKM. This CDR3 reads CASSFGRGQYAETQYF. The CDR3 coding sequence is TGTGCCAGCAGTTTTGGCAGGGGGCAATATGCGGAGACCCAGTACTTC.

This clonotype came up many times. The gene calls are TRBV6-2 or TRBV6-3 and TRBJ1-1; D might be TRBD1 (6 bases). CDR3 length: 21 residues. Trimming pared 0 bases from V and 1 base from J, leaving 27 bases between. From germline, CDR1 is MNHEY and CDR2 SVGEGT. The CDR3 nucleotides are TGTGCCAGCAGTTACTCGATTGTGGACCCAGGGGAACACGGCTCGAACACTGAAGCTTTCTTT. Translating gives CASSYSIVDPGEHGSNTEAFF.

This clonotype was detected a few times. The chain couples TRBV20-1 to TRBJ2-2, with D possibly matching TRBD2 (5 bases). The CDR3 is 13 amino acids. The ends were cut back, 6 bases at V and 1 base at J, with 9 bases in the middle. CDR1 is DFQATT, CDR2 SNEGSKA, per germline (reference sequence). This CDR3 is CSARTLNTGELFF. The DNA of the CDR3 is TGCAGTGCACGGACTTTGAACACCGGGGAGCTGTTTTTT.

This clonotype was seen repeatedly, ten times or more. This rearrangement joins TRBV4-1 to TRBJ1-5; no clear D. Trimming took off 1 base at V and 0 bases at J, with 16 bases between the two ends. Germline V gene lookup returns CDR1 MGHRA and CDR2 YSYEKL. The CDR3 is 18 amino acids. The CDR3 DNA follows: TGCGCCAGCAGCCAAGGGATGGGGAGAGCCGTTAGCAATCAGCCCCAGCATTTT. It specifies CASSQGMGRAVSNQPQHF.

This clonotype was counted ten times or more. The chain is built from TRBV27 and TRBJ2-2; the D is unclear. The V gene's germline CDR1 is MNHEY and CDR2 SMNVEV (reference sequence). The CDR3 extends over 13 amino acids. V lost 5 bases and J 0 bases, leaving 4 bases between the germline ends. The CDR3 DNA follows: TGTGCCAGCAGTCCCTCGAACACCGGGGAGCTGTTTTTT. It is translated as CASSPSNTGELFF.

A remark on this clonotype: A much larger clone sits a single nucleotide away, making a read error possible. The rearrangement links TRBV5-1 to TRBJ2-6; 7 nucleotides line up with TRBD1. With 4 bases clipped from V and 8 bases from J, the junction kept 9 bases outside the gene matches. Germline CDR1 SGHRS, CDR2 YFSETQ. CDR3 length: 15 residues. CDR3 amino acids: CASSEGAAGTNVLTF. The CDR3 nucleotides read TGCGCCAGCAGCGAGGGGGCGGCCGGGACCAACGTCCTGACTTTC.

This clonotype was observed at least ten times. The V call is TRBV12-3 or TRBV12-4, the J call TRBJ1-5; D not resolved. With 3 bases removed from V and 5 bases from J, the gap between germline ends came to 8 bases. There are 13 residues in the CDR3. In DNA form, the CDR3 reads TGTGCCAGCAGTTTGGGCGGAGATCAGCCCCAGCATTTT. The encoded protein is CASSLGGDQPQHF.

This clonotype was observed a few times. The chain employs TRBV14 and TRBJ1-1; possible D gene TRBD1, 5 bases. V was pared by 1 base and J by 2 bases, with 8 bases between. CDR1 and CDR2 from the germline V gene are SGHDN and FVKESK. The CDR3 is 14 amino acids. This CDR3 is CASSQGGRNTEAFF. CDR3 DNA: TGTGCCAGCAGCCAAGGGGGCCGAAACACTGAAGCTTTCTTT.

The chain recombines TRBV19 with TRBJ1-2; D not certain. The CDR3 loop spans 16 amino acids. Trimming cost V 2 bases and J 4 bases, with 17 bases left between them. The germline V gene encodes CDR1 LNHDA and CDR2 SQIVND (reference sequence). The CDR3 DNA sequence: TGTGCCAGTAGTATAACCGGAGGGAGCCCCACCTATGGCTACACCTTC. Protein sequence: CASSITGGSPTYGYTF. The full variable domain, with the rest looked up from reference TRBV19 and TRBJ1-2, is DGGITQSPKYLFRKEGQNVTLSCEQNLNHDAMYWYRQDPGQGLRLIYYSQIVNDFQKGDIAEGYSVSREKKESFPLTVTSAQKNPTAFYLCASSITGGSPTYGYTFGSGTRLTVV.

V usage is TRBV5-1 and J usage is TRBJ1-2, with D possibly being TRBD1 (6 bases). From germline, CDR1 is SGHRS and CDR2 YFSETQ. V was cut by 2 bases and J by 2 bases, with 10 bases left in between. The CDR3 has 14 residues. The CDR3 DNA reads as TGCGCCAGCAGCTTATACAGGGAGAACTATGGCTACACCTTC. It specifies CASSLYRENYGYTF.

In this sample, this clonotype turned up many times. The CDR3, as DNA: TGTGCCAGCAGTGAAGTTACGGGGCAAACTGAAGCTTTCTTT. Translating gives CASSEVTGQTEAFF. This sequence joins TRBV2 and TRBJ1-1; D possibly corresponds to TRBD1 (5 bases). Germline V gene lookup returns CDR1 SNHLY and CDR2 FYNNEI. The CDR3 has 14 residues. The germline V and J ends were trimmed by 1 base and 5 bases, with 11 bases remaining between them.

This clonotype occurred many times. The chain links TRBV6-2 or TRBV6-3 to TRBJ1-2; tentatively, D is TRBD1 (5 bases). Trimming took 5 bases from V and 5 from J, leaving 12 bases between them. CDR1 is MNHEY, CDR2 SVGEGT, per germline. The CDR3 covers 13 residues. The CDR3 spells CASSRQSGYGYTF. In DNA, the CDR3 is TGTGCCAGCAGTCGACAGTCAGGATATGGCTACACCTTC.

This clonotype was found many times. The chain is built from TRBV30 and TRBJ2-7, with 8 bases that match TRBD1. Germline V gene lookup returns CDR1 GTSNPN and CDR2 SVGIG (reference sequence). V lost 7 bases, J lost 7 bases, and 6 bases stayed unmatched. The CDR3 extends over 11 amino acids. The CDR3: CALRTGIEQYF. DNA of the CDR3: TGTGCCTTGAGGACAGGGATTGAGCAGTACTTC.

The V and J genes are TRBV20-1 and TRBJ1-5; D gene unclear. In germline, CDR1 is DFQATT, CDR2 SNEGSKA (reference sequence). V was cut by 1 base and J by 6 bases, with 10 bases left in between. The CDR3 length is 13 residues. The CDR3 nucleotides read TGCAGTGCTAGAGCTCTTCCGGGTCAGCCCCAGCATTTT. As protein: CSARALPGQPQHF.

This clonotype was detected ten times or more. This sequence joins TRBV7-9 and TRBJ1-2; no firm D call. Germline values: CDR1 SEHNR, CDR2 FQNEAQ (reference sequence). The germline V and J ends were trimmed by 1 base and 0 bases, with 6 bases remaining between them. CDR3 length: 14 amino acids. This CDR3 reads CASSLGAANYGYTF. Here the CDR3 DNA reads TGTGCCAGCAGCTTAGGGGCAGCTAACTATGGCTACACCTTC.

V usage is TRBV6-2 or TRBV6-3 and J usage is TRBJ2-5; 7 bases agree with TRBD2. Germline V gene data show CDR1 as MNHEY and CDR2 as SVGEGT. With 6 bases clipped from V and 4 bases from J, the junction kept 14 bases outside the gene matches. There are 16 residues in the CDR3. The DNA for the CDR3 is TGTGCCAGCAGACCCTTACGCCCGGGACTACGAGAGACCCAGTACTTC. This gives the protein CASRPLRPGLRETQYF.